This T cell receptor (beta chain) was observed in a study of T-cell memory formation after mild COVID-19. About the research overall: Largely donor-specific sequence clusters came from a couple of donors.

TCRdb called the 5' RACE reads again in MiXCR, with one record for every CDR3 protein. The data contain 250,000 or so distinct CDR3 sequences, under 20% of them seen just once; the ten biggest clones take up under 30%. The V gene end was trimmed by 0 bases and the J gene end by 7 bases; junction bases not matched to a gene: 6. There are 14 residues in the CDR3. Germline CDR1 and CDR2: SGHVS and FNYEAQ. This clonotype was seen many times. The sequencing sample was made of PBMCs or a T cell subset sorted from them (not recorded which). The chain uses TRBV7-6 and TRBJ2-7; 7 positions agree with TRBD2. This TCR derives from a man between 18 and 35 years old who had mild COVID-19 (a few samples of this study predate the infection). Cell type and time point are not known. The CDR3 loop reads CASSLAGGLREQYV. DNA of the CDR3: TGTGCCAGCAGCTTAGCGGGGGGGTTACGTGAGCAGTACGTC.